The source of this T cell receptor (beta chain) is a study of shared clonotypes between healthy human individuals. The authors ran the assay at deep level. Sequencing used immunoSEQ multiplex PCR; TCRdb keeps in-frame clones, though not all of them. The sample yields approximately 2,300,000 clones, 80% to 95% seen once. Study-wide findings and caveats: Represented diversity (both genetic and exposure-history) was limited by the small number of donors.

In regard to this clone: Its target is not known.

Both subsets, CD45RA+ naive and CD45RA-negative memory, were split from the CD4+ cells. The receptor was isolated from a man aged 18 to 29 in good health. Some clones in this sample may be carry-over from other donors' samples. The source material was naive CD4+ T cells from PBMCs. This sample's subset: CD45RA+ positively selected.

In DNA form, the CDR3 reads TGTGCCAGCAGCTTAGTGGGGGGCGGGACTACACCCTACGAGCAGTACTTC. This gives the protein CASSLVGGGTTPYEQYF. The chain uses TRBV7-2 and TRBJ2-7; a weak D match, TRBD2 (7 bases). The V and J ends lost 1 base and 2 bases respectively, with 18 bases between them. Per germline, CDR1 SGHTA and CDR2 FQGNSA. This CDR3 contains 17 residues.